One and the same sample provided the 21 T cell receptor beta chains below, sequenced in a study of T cell responses to AZD1222 COVID-19 vaccine. Data came from immunoSEQ multiplex PCR; TCRdb stores just in-frame clones and leaves some out. The data show 90,000 to 110,000 clones, around 87% seen once. Material: peripheral blood, obtained 28 days after the second AZD1222 dose. The receptors come from an adult who received the AZD1222 COVID-19 vaccine.

This chain links TRBV19 with TRBJ1-2, with 7 bases fitting TRBD1. The V segment lost 4 bases and the J segment 0 bases; nucleotides outside the gene matches: 11. This CDR3 has 17 amino acids. Germline values: CDR1 LNHDA, CDR2 SQIVND (reference sequence). Here the CDR3 DNA reads TGTGCCAGTAGTAAGGATAAGTGGACAGGCACTAACTATGGCTACACCTTC. It encodes CASSKDKWTGTNYGYTF. The whole variable domain, filled in from reference TRBV19 and TRBJ1-2, reads DGGITQSPKYLFRKEGQNVTLSCEQNLNHDAMYWYRQDPGQGLRLIYYSQIVNDFQKGDIAEGYSVSREKKESFPLTVTSAQKNPTAFYLCASSKDKWTGTNYGYTFGSGTRLTVV.

Here the CDR3 reads CASRDRGYGYTF. CDR3 nucleotide sequence: TGTGCCAGCAGAGACAGGGGCTATGGCTACACCTTC. The V gene is TRBV6-6, the J gene TRBJ1-2; 8 nucleotides match TRBD1. The germline CDR1 and CDR2 sequences are MNHNY and SVGAGI (reference sequence). V gave up 6 bases and J gave up 4 bases; unmatched junction bases: 1. This CDR3 is built from 12 residues.

The rearrangement links TRBV19 to TRBJ2-3; TRBD2 matches at 8 bases. In germline, CDR1 is LNHDA, CDR2 SQIVND (reference sequence). The CDR3 totals 16 residues. V was pared by 0 bases and J by 4 bases, with 6 bases of the junction left unmatched. The CDR3 protein is CASSIDSGGRSDTQYF. As DNA, the CDR3 is TGTGCCAGTAGTATAGATTCGGGGGGGCGGTCAGATACGCAGTATTTT.

The sample holds one count of this clone. The V and J genes are TRBV29-1 and TRBJ1-1; no firm D call. The V gene lost 3 bases and the J gene lost 0 bases, with 11 bases spanning the gap. The germline CDR1 and CDR2 sequences are SQVTM and ANQGSEA. The CDR3 spans 14 residues. The CDR3: CSVESPGVNTEAFF. CDR3 nucleotides: TGCAGCGTTGAGTCCCCCGGTGTGAACACTGAAGCTTTCTTT.

V usage is TRBV5-8 and J usage is TRBJ1-1, with 7 positions matching TRBD1. CDR1 and CDR2 from the germline V gene are SGHTS and YDEGEE. The CDR3 is 16 amino acids. With 2 bases clipped from V and 0 bases from J, the junction kept 7 bases outside the gene matches. Here the CDR3 reads CASSLDRAGMNTEAFF. DNA for the CDR3: TGTGCCAGCAGCTTAGACAGGGCGGGGATGAACACTGAAGCTTTCTTT.

V and J are TRBV6-1 and TRBJ1-6; D is unclear. Trimming removed 2 bases at V and 5 bases at J, with 10 bases between. CDR3 length: 15 residues. Germline V gene lookup returns CDR1 MNHNS and CDR2 SASEGT. The CDR3 DNA follows: TGTGCCAGCAGTGAATACGGACCGGATAATTCACCCCTCCACTTT. This encodes CASSEYGPDNSPLHF.

The chain couples TRBV7-7 to TRBJ2-7; no reliable D call. This CDR3 comprises 15 residues. V lost 2 bases to trimming and J lost 5 bases, with 16 bases between them. Per the germline V gene, CDR1 is SSHAT and CDR2 is FNYEAQ (reference sequence). Here the CDR3 DNA reads TGTGCCAGCAGCTTATCATATTCGCCGCAGAACGAGCAGTACTTC. It encodes CASSLSYSPQNEQYF.

This clone was picked up one time. V gene TRBV27 combines with J gene TRBJ2-1; D may correspond to TRBD1 or TRBD2 (6 bases each). The CDR3 length is 16 residues. Germline lookup yields CDR1 MNHEY and CDR2 SMNVEV (reference sequence). Trimming removed 6 bases at V and 5 bases at J, with 20 bases between. CDR3 sequence: CASRSPTGGLHNEQFF. The CDR3 DNA sequence: TGTGCCAGCAGGTCCCCGACCGGGGGCCTTCACAATGAGCAGTTCTTC.

The gene calls are TRBV21-1 and TRBJ1-3; the table's D gene call, TRBD1, was not cross checked with the DNA. TRBV21-1 is tagged as a pseudogene. This CDR3 is built from 16 residues. In nucleotides, the CDR3 is TGTGCCAGCAGCAAAAGTCATGGACAGCCAAGAAACACCATATATTTT. Translation gives CASSKSHGQPRNTIYF.

This chain uses TRBV19 with TRBJ2-3; 7 positions agree with TRBD2. Germline values: CDR1 LNHDA, CDR2 SQIVND (reference sequence). V trimming: 2 bases; J trimming: 5 bases; junction bases outside the gene matches: 4. There are 14 residues in the CDR3. The CDR3 nucleotides are TGTGCCAGTAGTATAAGGCTAGCGGTAGATACGCAGTATTTT. This sequence encodes CASSIRLAVDTQYF. The full variable domain, in which reference TRBV19 and TRBJ2-3 provide the parts outside the CDR3, is DGGITQSPKYLFRKEGQNVTLSCEQNLNHDAMYWYRQDPGQGLRLIYYSQIVNDFQKGDIAEGYSVSREKKESFPLTVTSAQKNPTAFYLCASSIRLAVDTQYFGPGTRLTVL.

This clone was counted between two and nine times. The CDR3 loop is CASSFGQSYEQYF. In nucleotides, the CDR3 is TGTGCCAGCAGCTTCGGACAGAGCTACGAGCAGTACTTC. The chain uses TRBV7-2 and TRBJ2-7, with a weak D call TRBD1 (6 bases). The CDR3 contains 13 residues. The V gene lost 3 bases and the J gene lost 3 bases, with 9 bases spanning the gap. CDR1 and CDR2 (germline): SGHTA, FQGNSA.

V usage is TRBV7-2 and J usage is TRBJ1-1, with D possibly matching TRBD1 (5 bases). Germline CDR1 SGHTA, CDR2 FQGNSA. V shed 1 base and J shed 5 bases, with 14 bases lying between them. This CDR3 region has 15 residues. CDR3 bases: TGTGCCAGCAGCTTAGATGGGGGAAGTTGGACTGAAGCTTTCTTT. It is translated as CASSLDGGSWTEAFF.

In its sample, this clone was seen once. The rearrangement joins TRBV10-3 to TRBJ2-5; 8 nucleotides match TRBD1. Germline V gene lookup returns CDR1 ENHRY and CDR2 SYGVKD. V shed 6 bases and J 5 bases; nucleotides not matched to a gene: 20. The CDR3 length is 18 residues. The chain's CDR3 is CAISARGATGVRRETQYF. CDR3 in DNA: TGTGCCATCAGCGCAAGGGGTGCGACAGGGGTTAGGAGGGAGACCCAGTACTTC.

The chain carries TRBV18 and TRBJ2-3; D is unclear. The CDR3 covers 14 residues. The V gene's germline CDR1 is KGHSH and CDR2 LQKENI. V gave up 1 base and J gave up 0 bases, with 5 bases separating them. This CDR3 reads CASSPLYSTDTQYF. The DNA of the CDR3 is TGTGCCAGCTCACCACTCTATAGCACAGATACGCAGTATTTT.

The chain links TRBV7-8 to TRBJ1-4; the D is unclear. V was cut by 2 bases and J by 10 bases, with 14 bases left in between. This CDR3 contains 14 residues. Germline V gene lookup returns CDR1 SGHVS and CDR2 FQNEAQ. CDR3 DNA: TGTGCCAGCAGCTTAATGTCGGTGGAGGGAAAACTGTTTTTT. The encoded protein is CASSLMSVEGKLFF.

This clone was seen just once. V usage is TRBV5-1 and J usage is TRBJ1-2, with D possibly matching TRBD1 (6 bases). Per the germline V gene, CDR1 is SGHRS and CDR2 is YFSETQ. The length of the CDR3 is 15 residues. Trimming took 2 bases from V and 4 from J, leaving 15 bases between them. The CDR3 region has the DNA TGCGCCAGCAGCTTTGTCCCGGGGGCCGGCTATGGCTACACCTTC. Translation: CASSFVPGAGYGYTF.

This clone was counted a few times. The chain combines TRBV28 with TRBJ1-5, with D possibly TRBD1 on 6 matching bases. Germline-derived CDR1 and CDR2 are MDHEN and SYDVKM. CDR3 size: 15 residues. Trimming removed 6 bases at V and 10 bases at J, with 22 bases between. The CDR3: CASRVTGAGKGPQHF. For the CDR3, the DNA is TGTGCCAGCAGAGTTACGGGGGCGGGGAAGGGACCCCAGCATTTT.

With regard to this clone: Compared with germline, one end of the junction differs, possibly owing to a read error. The gene calls are TRBV11-1 and TRBJ2-3; D could derive from TRBD1 or TRBD2 (5 bases each). CDR1 is SGHAT and CDR2 is FQDESV in the germline V gene (reference sequence). This CDR3 is 12 amino acids long. The CDR3 nucleotides read TGTGCCTGCAGCGGAGCAGGGGATACGCAGTATTTT. This gives the protein CACSGAGDTQYF.

The chain is built from TRBV9 and TRBJ1-2; 10 bases match TRBD1. Germline V gives CDR1 SGDLS, CDR2 YYNGEE. V lost 3 bases, J lost 8 bases, and 10 bases stayed unmatched. The CDR3 runs to 15 residues. The CDR3 nucleotides are TGTGCCAGCAGCGACCGGGACAGGGGTTCCGACGGCTACACCTTC. Its protein product is CASSDRDRGSDGYTF.

CDR3 region: CASSPRTGATEAFF. CDR3 DNA: TGTGCCAGCAGCCCGCGGACAGGGGCTACTGAAGCTTTCTTT. This chain uses TRBV13 with TRBJ1-1; TRBD1 aligns across 9 bases. The V gene end was trimmed by 5 bases and the J gene end by 5 bases; junction bases not matched to a gene: 6. Germline-derived CDR1 and CDR2 are PRHDT and FYEKMQ (reference sequence). The CDR3 length is 14 residues.

The rearrangement uses TRBV25-1 and TRBJ1-2; D may be TRBD1 (5 bases). Trimming shortened V by 3 bases and J by 8 bases, and 10 bases separated the two germline ends. The length of the CDR3 is 12 residues. CDR1 is MGHDK and CDR2 is SYGVNS in the germline V gene. Here the CDR3 reads CASSESGYGYTF. The CDR3 coding sequence is TGTGCCAGCAGTGAGTCAGGGTACGGCTACACCTTC.